These 5 T cell receptor beta chains originate from one sample sequenced in a study of cytomegalovirus exposure and HLA in healthy donors. Primers: 60 Vbeta forward and 13 Jbeta reverse. Assay used: immunoSEQ multiplex PCR; TCRdb lists only in-frame clones, some missing. The top ten hold 18% of the sample, which has 35,000 to 40,000 clones, 60% to 70% seen once. Sequencing input: PBMCs. Receptors originate from a man aged 50-59 years in good health and CMV-seropositive.

The rearrangement uses TRBV15 and TRBJ2-2; D possibly corresponds to TRBD1 (6 bases). The CDR3 has 14 amino acids. The V and J ends lost 4 bases and 8 bases respectively, with 14 bases between them. Germline loops: CDR1 LNHNV, CDR2 YYDKDF (reference sequence). The CDR3 DNA is TGTGCCACCAGCAAGTTACAGGGCGTGGGGGAGCTGTTTTTT. It translates to CATSKLQGVGELFF.

The chain uses TRBV10-3 and TRBJ2-3, with 13 bases that match TRBD2. The CDR3 contains 14 residues. The J segment lost 1 base and the V segment lost 10 bases, leaving 2 bases of the junction unmatched. CDR1 ENHRY and CDR2 SYGVKD come from the germline V gene. Written as DNA, the CDR3 is TGTGCCACCGGACTAGCGGGGGGCACAGATACGCAGTATTTT. Translated: CATGLAGGTDTQYF.

This sequence joins TRBV12-5 and TRBJ1-1, with a tentative D call TRBD1 (5 bases). CDR3 size: 14 residues. CDR1 is LGHNT and CDR2 is FRNRAP in the germline V gene. Deletions cut 0 bases from V and 4 bases from J, with 9 bases between. The CDR3 reads CASGLVPGGTEAFF. In DNA, the CDR3 is TGTGCTAGTGGTTTGGTACCCGGGGGCACTGAAGCTTTCTTT.

This rearrangement joins TRBV9 to TRBJ2-2; D is uncertain. Trimming shortened V by 2 bases and J by 2 bases, and 10 bases separated the two germline ends. Germline CDR1 is SGDLS and CDR2 is YYNGEE. The CDR3 contains 15 residues. The CDR3 DNA follows: TGTGCCAGCAGCGTTCAGACTTTTAACACCGGGGAGCTGTTTTTT. Translated: CASSVQTFNTGELFF.

The chain couples TRBV4-2 to TRBJ2-7, with D perhaps TRBD1 (6 bases). Germline V gene sequence: CDR1 LGHNA, CDR2 YNFKEQ. This CDR3 comprises 13 residues. Trimming removed 1 base at V and 7 bases at J, with 11 bases between. CDR3 sequence (DNA): TGTGCCAGCAGCCAAGGGAGACAGGCGGAGCAGTACTTC. Amino acids: CASSQGRQAEQYF.